Detailed here is one TCR beta chain. The V and J ends lost 5 bases and 9 bases respectively, with 13 bases between them. The CDR3 is 12 residues long. Germline CDR1 reads SGHVS; CDR2 reads FQNEAQ. Original methodology: Researchers report that nucleated cell counts were estimated from reference gene primer amplification. Assay used: immunoSEQ multiplex PCR; TCRdb lists only in-frame clones, some missing. V and J calls and clone size come straight from that table; D and trimming were deduced from the DNA. This sample has over 45,000 clones; roughly 80% occur once, and the top ten carry approximately 7.4%. The data belong to a study of blood T cell repertoires in COVID-19. About the study: Collection of acute and convalescent COVID-19 samples took place in the United States, Italy and Spain. Sample material is recorded as cDNA or gDNA derived from T cells, B-cell-depleted T cells, or PBMCs.

The chain carries TRBV7-8 and TRBJ2-5; D may be TRBD1 (7 bases). Sequencing used peripheral blood. The TCR comes from a man between 60 and 70 years old with active COVID-19. The CDR3 protein is CASSPQGGAQYF. The CDR3 DNA follows: TGTGCCAGCAGCCCGCAGGGGGGAGCCCAGTACTTC.